This T cell receptor (beta chain) was sequenced during a study of T cell responses to AZD1222 COVID-19 vaccine. General observations from the study: Clonal diversity was possibly underestimated, and the donors were mostly white British, with more females.

On this clone itself: The antigen is unknown.

Clones were sequenced by immunoSEQ multiplex PCR, and TCRdb holds only the in-frame ones, with some missing. This sample has about 160,000 clones, with 94% found just once. The CDR3 sequence is 16 residues long. The ends were cut back, 3 bases at V and 0 bases at J, with 12 bases in the middle. In germline, CDR1 is WNHNN, CDR2 SYGVQD (reference sequence). The receptor's source is an adult in good health. The rearrangement uses TRBV10-1 and TRBJ2-1; D is unclear. The sample in question was peripheral blood, obtained on day 0 of AZD1222 vaccination. CDR3 sequence (DNA): TGCGCCAGCAGTGAACCGGGCCGATTCTCCTACAATGAGCAGTTCTTC. Amino acid sequence: CASSEPGRFSYNEQFF.